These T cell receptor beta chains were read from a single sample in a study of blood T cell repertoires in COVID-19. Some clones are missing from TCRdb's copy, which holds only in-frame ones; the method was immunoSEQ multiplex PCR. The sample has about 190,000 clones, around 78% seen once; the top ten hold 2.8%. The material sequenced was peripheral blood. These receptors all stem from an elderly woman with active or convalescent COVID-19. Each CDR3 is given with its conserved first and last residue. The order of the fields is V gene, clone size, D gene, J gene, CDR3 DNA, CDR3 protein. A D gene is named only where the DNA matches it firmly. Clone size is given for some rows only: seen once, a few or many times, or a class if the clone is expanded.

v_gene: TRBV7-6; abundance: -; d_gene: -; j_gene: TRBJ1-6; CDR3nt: TGTGCCAGCAGCCGGGGGACGACCGGGGGCTATAATTCACCCCTCCACTTT; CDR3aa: CASSRGTTGGYNSPLHF
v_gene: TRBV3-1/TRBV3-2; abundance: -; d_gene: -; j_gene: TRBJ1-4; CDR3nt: TGTGCCAGCAGCCAAAACCTAGGCGGTGAAAAACTGTTTTTT; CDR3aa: CASSQNLGGEKLFF
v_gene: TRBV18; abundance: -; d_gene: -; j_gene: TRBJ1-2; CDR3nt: TGTGCCAGCTCACCCCCTTTCCTCCGGAGCTATGGCTACACCTTC; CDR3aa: CASSPPFLRSYGYTF
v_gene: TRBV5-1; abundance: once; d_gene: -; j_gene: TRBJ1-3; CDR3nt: TGCGCCAGCAGCTTGGGGCCTTTCTCTGGAAACACCATATATTTT; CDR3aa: CASSLGPFSGNTIYF
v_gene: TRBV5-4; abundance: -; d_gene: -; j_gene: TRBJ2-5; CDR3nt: TGTGCCAGCAGCTTAGCGGTTCGGGAGACCCAGTACTTC; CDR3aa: CASSLAVRETQYF
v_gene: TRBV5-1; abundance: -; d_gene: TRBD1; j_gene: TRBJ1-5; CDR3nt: TGCGCCAGCAGCTTAACAGGGGGCGAATCTGGTCAGCCCCAGCATTTT; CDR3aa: CASSLTGGESGQPQHF
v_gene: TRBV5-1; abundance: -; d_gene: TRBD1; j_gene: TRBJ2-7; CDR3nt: TGCGCCAGCAGCCGACAGGGCTACGAGCAGTACTTC; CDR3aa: CASSRQGYEQYF
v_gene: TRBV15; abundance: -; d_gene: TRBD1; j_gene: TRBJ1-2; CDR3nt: TGTGCCACCAGCACGGACAGGGAGTATGGCTACACCTTC; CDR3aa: CATSTDREYGYTF
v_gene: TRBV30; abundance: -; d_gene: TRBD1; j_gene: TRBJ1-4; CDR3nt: TGTGCCTGGTATCAACCCGGGACAGGGGGTAAACTGTTTTTT; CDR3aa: CAWYQPGTGGKLFF
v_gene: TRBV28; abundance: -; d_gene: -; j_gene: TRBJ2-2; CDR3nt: TGTGCCAGCAGTTTCCAGGGCTCGAACACCGGGGAGCTGTTTTTT; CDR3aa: CASSFQGSNTGELFF
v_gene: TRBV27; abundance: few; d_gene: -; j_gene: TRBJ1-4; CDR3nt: TGTGCCAGCAGTTTATGGCAGGGCAATGAAAAACTGTTTTTT; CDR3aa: CASSLWQGNEKLFF
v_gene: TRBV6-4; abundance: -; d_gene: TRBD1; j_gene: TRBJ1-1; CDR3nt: TGTGCCAGCAAACGGGACAGGGGGAGTACTGAAGCTTTCTTT; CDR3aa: CASKRDRGSTEAFF
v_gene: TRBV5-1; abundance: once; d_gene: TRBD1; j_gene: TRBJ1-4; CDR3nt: TGCGCCAGCAGCAGACAGGGTTTAACTAATGAAAAACTGTTTTTT; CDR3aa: CASSRQGLTNEKLFF
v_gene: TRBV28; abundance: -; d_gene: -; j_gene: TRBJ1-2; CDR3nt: TGTGCCAGCAGTTTATCCCAGGGAAGGGGCTACACCTTC; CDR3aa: CASSLSQGRGYTF
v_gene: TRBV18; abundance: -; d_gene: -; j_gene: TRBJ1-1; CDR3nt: TGTGCCAGCTCAACCTACGTCAGGGCCGACACTGAAGCTTTCTTT; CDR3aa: CASSTYVRADTEAFF
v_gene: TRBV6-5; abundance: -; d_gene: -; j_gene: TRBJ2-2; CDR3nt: TGTGCCAGCAGTTACGCGCGGGGGCGCGGGGAGCTGTTTTTT; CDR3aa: CASSYARGRGELFF
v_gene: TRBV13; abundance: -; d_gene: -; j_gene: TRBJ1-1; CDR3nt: TGTGCCAGCAGCTTGAGGTTAGGAGACACTGAAGCTTTCTTT; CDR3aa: CASSLRLGDTEAFF
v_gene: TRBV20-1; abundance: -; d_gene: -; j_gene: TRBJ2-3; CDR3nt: TGCAGTGCTAGTAAAAGTGGGGGGGGGCGCACAGATACGCAGTATTTT; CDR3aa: CSASKSGGGRTDTQYF
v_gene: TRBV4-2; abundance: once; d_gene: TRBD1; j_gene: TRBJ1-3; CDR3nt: TGTGCCAGCAGCCAAGATTGGGACAGCCGGCGCGCCATATATTTT; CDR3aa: CASSQDWDSRRAIYF
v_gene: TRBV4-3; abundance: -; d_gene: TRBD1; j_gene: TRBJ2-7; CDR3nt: TGCGCCAGCAGCCAAGATCTCCCAGGGGGCGTGGATCACGAGCAGTACTTC; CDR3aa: CASSQDLPGGVDHEQYF
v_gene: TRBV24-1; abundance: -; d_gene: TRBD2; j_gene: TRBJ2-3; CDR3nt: TGTGCCACCAGTGCGAATAGCGGGATCACAGATACGCAGTATTTT; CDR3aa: CATSANSGITDTQYF
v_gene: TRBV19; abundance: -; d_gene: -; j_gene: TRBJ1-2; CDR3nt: TGTGCCAGTAGTATATTAGGAGGGGCCTATGGCTACACCTTC; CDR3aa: CASSILGGAYGYTF
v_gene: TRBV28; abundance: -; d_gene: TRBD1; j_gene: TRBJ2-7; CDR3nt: TGTGCCAGCAGTCGGCCGGGACAGGGCGCTTACGAGCAGTACTTC; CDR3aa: CASSRPGQGAYEQYF
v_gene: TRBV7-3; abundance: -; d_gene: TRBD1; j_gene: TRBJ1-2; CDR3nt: TGTGCCAGCAGCCTCCGGGAGGGGGCGCATGGCTACACCTTC; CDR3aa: CASSLREGAHGYTF
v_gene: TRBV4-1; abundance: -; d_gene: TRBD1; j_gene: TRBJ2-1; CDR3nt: TGCGCCAGCAGCCAAGTGGGTCAGGGGGCGTATATCTACAATGAGCAGTTCTTC; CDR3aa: CASSQVGQGAYIYNEQFF
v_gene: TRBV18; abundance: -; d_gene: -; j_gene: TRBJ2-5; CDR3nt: TGTGCCAGCTCACCACGGTCGACAGTCCAAGAGACCCAGTACTTC; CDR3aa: CASSPRSTVQETQYF
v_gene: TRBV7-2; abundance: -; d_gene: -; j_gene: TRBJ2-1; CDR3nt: TGTGCCAGCAGCCCCCAGGGCAATGAGCAGTTCTTC; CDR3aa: CASSPQGNEQFF
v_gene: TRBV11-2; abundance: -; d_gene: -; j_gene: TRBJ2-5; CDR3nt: TGTGCCAGCAGCTTAGCGGGGTTTCAAGAGACCCAGTACTTC; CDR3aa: CASSLAGFQETQYF